What follows are 12 T cell receptor beta chains derived from one specimen sequenced in a study of blood T cell repertoires in COVID-19. The table came from immunoSEQ multiplex PCR; TCRdb's copy has only in-frame clones and leaves some out. Of about 270,000 clones in the sample, around 91% were seen once. The sequencing input was PBMCs or T cells enriched from blood (not recorded which). The receptors shown here come from a woman in her late teens or twenties who had recovered from COVID-19.

The chain employs TRBV7-8 and TRBJ1-5, with TRBD1 as a possible D gene (6 bases). This CDR3 region has 18 residues. Trimming took 1 base from V and 1 from J, leaving 17 bases between them. The germline V gene encodes CDR1 SGHVS and CDR2 FQNEAQ. In DNA, the CDR3 is TGTGCCAGCAGCTTAGTCAGGGGCAGGCAGGGGAGCAATCAGCCCCAGCATTTT. Its protein is CASSLVRGRQGSNQPQHF.

This chain links TRBV3-1 (or the pseudogene TRBV3-2) with TRBJ1-2; no clear D gene. The CDR3 spans 13 residues. The germline V and J ends were trimmed by 3 bases and 8 bases, with 13 bases remaining between them. Germline CDR1 reads LGHDT; CDR2 reads YNNKEL (reference sequence). As DNA, the CDR3 is TGTGCCAGCAGCCATGGAGGGCTTGACGGCTACACCTTC. Translation: CASSHGGLDGYTF.

CDR3 amino acids: CASRGTGHSNQPQHF. DNA of the CDR3: TGTGCCAGCCGGGGGACAGGTCATAGCAATCAGCCCCAGCATTTT. The rearrangement joins TRBV2 to TRBJ1-5, with 8 bases that match TRBD1. Per germline, CDR1 SNHLY and CDR2 FYNNEI. The CDR3 spans 15 residues. With V trimmed by 8 bases and J by 0 bases, 6 bases remained unmatched. The variable domain in full, completed from reference TRBV2 and TRBJ1-5, reads EPEVTQTPSHQVTQMGQEVILRCVPISNHLYFYWYRQILGQKVEFLVSFYNNEISEKSEIFDDQFSVERPDGSNFTLKIRSTKLEDSAMYFCASRGTGHSNQPQHFGDGTRLSIL.

The V and J genes are TRBV27 and TRBJ1-6; D gene uncertain. In germline, CDR1 is MNHEY, CDR2 SMNVEV (reference sequence). V was trimmed by 6 bases and J by 9 bases, leaving 15 bases between them. The CDR3 length is 14 residues. CDR3 amino acids: CASSRPGVGSPLHF. CDR3 DNA sequence: TGTGCCAGCAGCCGGCCCGGGGTAGGTTCACCCCTCCACTTT.

The chain carries TRBV9 and TRBJ2-7, with 12 bases identical to TRBD2. This CDR3 has 15 amino acids. Trimming at V came to 0 bases and at J to 5 bases, leaving 3 bases not matched to a gene. The germline V gene encodes CDR1 SGDLS and CDR2 YYNGEE. CDR3 residues: CASSVAPSGGDEQYF. The DNA for the CDR3 is TGTGCCAGCAGCGTAGCTCCTAGCGGGGGGGACGAGCAGTACTTC. The full variable domain, with the rest looked up from reference TRBV9 and TRBJ2-7, is DSGVTQTPKHLITATGQRVTLRCSPRSGDLSVYWYQQSLDQGLQFLIQYYNGEERAKGNILERFSAQQFPDLHSELNLSSLELGDSALYFCASSVAPSGGDEQYFGPGTRLTVT.

The chain carries TRBV10-2 and TRBJ2-5; D possibly corresponds to TRBD2 (6 bases). Germline V CDR1 and CDR2: WSHSY, SAAADI. This CDR3 has 13 amino acids. V lost 8 bases, J lost 1 base, and 11 bases lay in between. The CDR3 coding sequence is TGCGCCAGCGTGGGACTCCTCCAAGAGACCCAGTACTTC. This sequence encodes CASVGLLQETQYF.

Only a few counts were recorded for this clone. The chain carries TRBV15 and TRBJ2-7, with D maybe TRBD1 (5 bases). CDR3 length: 13 residues. CDR1 is LNHNV, CDR2 YYDKDF, per germline (reference sequence). Trimming cost V 3 bases and J 2 bases, with 8 bases left between them. CDR3: CATSRDKTYEQYF. The CDR3 bases are TGTGCCACCAGCAGGGACAAGACCTACGAGCAGTACTTC.

J is TRBJ2-1 and V is TRBV25-1; 13 bases fit TRBD2. The J segment lost 6 bases and the V segment lost 4 bases, leaving 3 bases of the junction unmatched. The CDR3 consists of 15 residues. The V gene's germline CDR1 is MGHDK and CDR2 SYGVNS. CDR3 sequence: CASSAGTSGANEQFF. The CDR3 nucleotides are TGTGCCAGCAGTGCGGGGACTAGCGGGGCCAATGAGCAGTTCTTC.

J is TRBJ1-2 and V is TRBV9; 9 bases are a match to TRBD1. CDR3 length equals 14 residues. Trimming took 0 bases from V and 5 from J; bases not matched to a gene: 2. Germline CDR1 reads SGDLS; CDR2 reads YYNGEE. The CDR3, as DNA: TGTGCCAGCAGCGTAGACAGGGGGCCTTATGGCTACACCTTC. Translation: CASSVDRGPYGYTF.

The V and J genes are TRBV5-5 and TRBJ2-3, with 11 bases identical to TRBD2. Germline-derived CDR1 and CDR2 are SGHKS and YYEKEE (reference sequence). This CDR3 is built from 16 residues. V gave up 4 bases and J gave up 6 bases; unmatched junction bases: 10. This CDR3 reads CASSTSPSGGRDTQYF. The CDR3 DNA is TGTGCCAGCAGCACCTCCCCTAGCGGGGGGAGGGATACGCAGTATTTT. The full variable domain, completed using reference TRBV5-5 and TRBJ2-3, is DAGVTQSPTHLIKTRGQQVTLRCSPISGHKSVSWYQQVLGQGPQFIFQYYEKEERGRGNFPDRFSARQFPNYSSELNVNALLLGDSALYLCASSTSPSGGRDTQYFGPGTRLTVL.

This chain joins TRBV7-9 and TRBJ1-2; D not resolved. The V gene's germline CDR1 is SEHNR and CDR2 FQNEAQ (reference sequence). Trimming removed 1 base from V and 6 bases from J, with 18 bases in between. This CDR3 region has 16 residues. In DNA, the CDR3 is TGTGCCAGCAGCTTAGGTCCCAAACCAGAGGTCCATGGCTACACCTTC. Its translation is CASSLGPKPEVHGYTF.

The chain has TRBV7-9 and TRBJ1-1; D ambiguous. V was trimmed by 5 bases and J by 7 bases, leaving 14 bases between them. The CDR3 runs 13 residues. From germline, CDR1 is SEHNR and CDR2 FQNEAQ (reference sequence). This chain's CDR3 is CASSALARGEAFF. The CDR3 region has the DNA TGTGCCAGCAGCGCTCTGGCCCGAGGTGAAGCTTTCTTT. Supplemented by reference TRBV7-9 and TRBJ1-1, the full variable domain reads DTGVSQNPRHKITKRGQNVTFRCDPISEHNRLYWYRQTLGQGPEFLTYFQNEAQLEKSRLLSDRFSAERPKGSFSTLEIQRTEQGDSAMYLCASSALARGEAFFGQGTRLTVV.